The 21 T cell receptor beta chains given below trace back to one sample, sequenced in a study of identical twins. TCRdb itself ran the 5' RACE reads through MiXCR, one entry per CDR3 protein. In the table there are fewer than 500,000 distinct CDR3 sequences, approximately 15% of which are singletons. These data also featured in a second study, about yellow fever vaccine responses in identical twins.

The sample comprised CD4+ T cells sorted from blood. The receptors originated from a woman in her late teens or twenties in good health.

The CDR3 loop is CASSPRGGARSYNEQFF. In nucleotides, the CDR3 is TGTGCCAGCAGCCCTCGTGGGGGGGCCCGGTCCTACAATGAGCAGTTCTTC. The rearrangement links TRBV11-2 to TRBJ2-1; tentatively, D is TRBD2 (7 bases). Germline lookup yields CDR1 SGHAT and CDR2 FQNNGV. The germline V and J ends were trimmed by 5 bases and 1 base, with 18 bases remaining between them. The CDR3 loop spans 17 amino acids.

The genes are TRBV5-1 and TRBJ2-1, with 7 positions matching TRBD1. This CDR3 spans 17 amino acids. Germline V gene sequence: CDR1 SGHRS, CDR2 YFSETQ. The V gene end was trimmed by 4 bases and the J gene end by 1 base; junction bases not matched to a gene: 11. CDR3 nucleotides: TGCGCCAGCAGCCCGGGACAGAACCTGCCTTCCTACAATGAGCAGTTCTTC. Residues: CASSPGQNLPSYNEQFF.

This chain connects TRBV19 to TRBJ2-5; TRBD2 agrees at 10 bases. The V gene's germline CDR1 is LNHDA and CDR2 SQIVND (reference sequence). V dropped 6 bases and J dropped 5; count of bases not matched to a gene: 12. The CDR3 loop spans 16 amino acids. The CDR3 region has the DNA TGTGCCAGTAGGAAGACCGGACTAGCGGTGGGGGAGACCCAGTACTTC. This sequence encodes CASRKTGLAVGETQYF.

Only a few counts were recorded for this clonotype. The gene calls are TRBV9 and TRBJ2-7; D uncertain. The ends were cut back, 0 bases at V and 2 bases at J, with 9 bases in the middle. Germline lookup yields CDR1 SGDLS and CDR2 YYNGEE. CDR3 size: 14 residues. CDR3 residues: CASSVGAATYEQYF. The CDR3 region has the DNA TGTGCCAGCAGCGTAGGGGCAGCCACCTACGAGCAGTACTTC.

The rearrangement uses TRBV4-1 and TRBJ2-5, with 8 positions matching TRBD1. There are 18 residues in the CDR3. The V and J ends lost 0 bases and 4 bases, in that order; junction bases with no gene match: 13. Germline V lookup: CDR1 MGHRA, CDR2 YSYEKL. The CDR3 sequence is CASSQDPTRGLLVETQYF. CDR3 coding DNA: TGCGCCAGCAGCCAAGACCCGACCAGGGGGCTGCTGGTAGAGACCCAGTACTTC.

This clonotype was counted many times. This chain links TRBV12-3 or TRBV12-4 with TRBJ1-5, with D possibly being TRBD1 (5 bases). The CDR3 covers 13 residues. V was trimmed by 3 bases and J by 4 bases, leaving 7 bases between them. The CDR3: CASSFGGNQPQHF. Written as DNA, the CDR3 is TGTGCCAGCAGTTTTGGGGGGAATCAGCCCCAGCATTTT.

The chain recombines TRBV24-1 with TRBJ1-2; TRBD1 might be the D (6 bases). The CDR3 spans 16 residues. V was clipped by 0 bases and J by 6 bases, with 16 bases between them. CDR1 and CDR2 (germline): KGHDR, SFDVKD. CDR3 sequence (DNA): TGTGCCACCAGTGATTTGGCAGGGGAGGTCAACGATGGCTACACCTTC. It translates to CATSDLAGEVNDGYTF.

V and J are TRBV27 and TRBJ1-6; 7 bases agree with TRBD1. The CDR3 runs to 18 residues. V was pared by 3 bases and J by 6 bases, with 14 bases of the junction left unmatched. Germline V gene data show CDR1 as MNHEY and CDR2 as SMNVEV (reference sequence). CDR3 loop: CASSFRGAGTAFNSPLHF. Here the CDR3 DNA reads TGTGCCAGCAGTTTTAGGGGGGCCGGGACAGCCTTTAATTCACCCCTCCACTTT.

The rearrangement joins TRBV7-2 to TRBJ1-1, with TRBD1 as a possible D gene (5 bases). This CDR3 region has 15 residues. V was clipped by 3 bases and J by 4 bases, with 15 bases between them. CDR1 and CDR2 from the germline V gene are SGHTA and FQGNSA. CDR3 region: CASSFLVAGGTEAFF. For the CDR3, the DNA is TGTGCCAGCAGCTTCTTAGTGGCCGGGGGCACTGAAGCTTTCTTT.

This clonotype appeared a few times. The V gene is TRBV29-1, the J gene TRBJ2-2; D gene unclear. Trimming removed 4 bases from V and 4 bases from J, with 7 bases in between. The CDR3 runs to 12 residues. CDR1 is SQVTM and CDR2 is ANQGSEA in the germline V gene. The CDR3 nucleotides read TGCAGCGTTGGTTTTGTCACCGGGGAGCTGTTTTTT. Translating it yields CSVGFVTGELFF.

This clonotype was detected only once. The V and J genes are TRBV2 and TRBJ2-7; maybe TRBD1 (6 bases). The CDR3 is made up of 17 amino acids. The V end lost 7 bases, the J end lost 7 bases, and 29 bases lay between the germline ends. CDR1 and CDR2 (germline): SNHLY, FYNNEI. CDR3 residues: CASTESSGPAGVGEQYF. The CDR3 bases are TGTGCCAGCACAGAAAGTTCGGGCCCAGCAGGGGTTGGGGAGCAGTACTTC.

This clonotype was detected a few times. The chain has TRBV7-2 and TRBJ2-7; D possibly corresponds to TRBD2 (6 bases). CDR3 size: 15 residues. V dropped 5 bases and J dropped 0 bases, with 14 bases sitting between them. The V gene's germline CDR1 is SGHTA and CDR2 FQGNSA. This chain's CDR3 is CASSRLDGSSYEQYF. CDR3 coding DNA: TGTGCCAGCAGCAGATTGGACGGGAGCTCCTACGAGCAGTACTTC.

There are a few counts of this clonotype. The chain links TRBV7-8 to TRBJ2-7, with D possibly TRBD1 on 6 matching bases. CDR1 and CDR2 (germline): SGHVS, FQNEAQ. Trimming removed 8 bases from V and 5 bases from J, with 10 bases in between. This CDR3 has 11 amino acids. The CDR3 DNA is TGTGCCAGCTCAGGGGCACACGAGCAGTACTTC. It specifies CASSGAHEQYF.

This clonotype has just a few counts. This chain uses TRBV5-1 with TRBJ2-7, with D tentatively TRBD1 (5 bases). Per germline, CDR1 SGHRS and CDR2 YFSETQ. Trimming pared 0 bases from V and 12 bases from J, leaving 10 bases between. The CDR3 extends over 11 amino acids. For the CDR3, the DNA is TGCGCCAGCAGCTTGGAAGGGGTTTTGTACTTC. Encoded protein: CASSLEGVLYF.

This clonotype occurred a few times. The chain combines TRBV20-1 with TRBJ2-3; TRBD2 agrees at 14 bases. The ends lost 1 base at V and 7 bases at J; junction bases unmatched: 10. The CDR3 has 17 residues. The germline gives CDR1 DFQATT, CDR2 SNEGSKA (reference sequence). CDR3 residues: CSARATGTSGSRYTQYF. Here the CDR3 DNA reads TGCAGTGCTAGAGCCACCGGGACTAGCGGGAGTAGGTATACGCAGTATTTT.

A remark on this clonotype: Germline and junction disagree at one end, which may indicate a read error. The rearrangement joins TRBV3-1 to TRBJ2-7, with D uncertain. The CDR3 spans 14 residues. Germline CDR1 reads LGHDT; CDR2 reads YNNKEL (reference sequence). CDR3 DNA: TGTGCCAGCAACCAAGGGCTCCTCTCCTACGAGCAGTACTTC. Its protein is CASNQGLLSYEQYF.

The chain has TRBV29-1 and TRBJ2-2; D perhaps matches TRBD1 (6 bases). Germline V gene lookup returns CDR1 SQVTM and CDR2 ANQGSEA. The ends were cut back, 6 bases at V and 5 bases at J, with 13 bases in the middle. This CDR3 has 13 amino acids. The CDR3 sequence is CSVYIGGTGELFF. As DNA, the CDR3 is TGCAGCGTCTATATAGGGGGTACCGGGGAGCTGTTTTTT.

In its sample, this clonotype was seen a few times. The rearrangement links TRBV19 to TRBJ2-3, with 8 bases fitting TRBD1. V trimming: 5 bases; J trimming: 4 bases; junction bases outside the gene matches: 8. Per the germline V gene, CDR1 is LNHDA and CDR2 is SQIVND (reference sequence). The CDR3 covers 15 residues. For the CDR3, the DNA is TGTGCCAGTAGTTCCAGACAGGGGAGCGCAGATACGCAGTATTTT. It is translated as CASSSRQGSADTQYF.

This clonotype appeared many times. The V call is TRBV7-9, the J call TRBJ2-7, with TRBD1 matching 8 bases. This CDR3 is 14 amino acids long. With 2 bases clipped from V and 3 bases from J, the junction kept 3 bases outside the gene matches. Germline V gene lookup returns CDR1 SEHNR and CDR2 FQNEAQ (reference sequence). This chain's CDR3 is CASSLLGQDYEQYF. CDR3 nucleotides: TGTGCCAGCAGCTTACTGGGACAGGACTACGAGCAGTACTTC.

There are a few counts of this clonotype. V usage is TRBV12-3 or TRBV12-4 and J usage is TRBJ1-5; tentative D call: TRBD1 (6 bases). The CDR3 is 15 amino acids. Deletions cut 2 bases from V and 5 bases from J, with 13 bases between. As DNA, the CDR3 is TGTGCCAGCAGTTTAAGGTCAGGGGTGGATCAGCCCCAGCATTTT. Translating it yields CASSLRSGVDQPQHF.

This clonotype was counted ten times or more. This rearrangement joins TRBV7-9 to TRBJ2-3, with 10 nucleotides matching TRBD2. The CDR3 runs to 15 residues. V was clipped by 4 bases and J by 6 bases; unmatched bases: 7. The germline gives CDR1 SEHNR, CDR2 FQNEAQ (reference sequence). The chain's CDR3 is CASSSSGGAGDTQYF. CDR3 nucleotides: TGTGCCAGCAGCTCCAGCGGGGGGGCCGGGGATACGCAGTATTTT.